The clone carrying this T cell receptor beta chain has only one observation. This sample was taken from a study of cytomegalovirus exposure and HLA in healthy donors. PCR amplification relied on 60 Vbeta primers (plus 13 Jbeta primers). The protocol was immunoSEQ multiplex PCR, while the TCRdb copy is restricted to in-frame clones and leaves out a portion. The table includes around 67,000 clones, 78% detected once. The V and J ends lost 1 base and 10 bases, in that order; junction bases with no gene match: 12. This CDR3 spans 17 amino acids. Per the germline V gene, CDR1 is LGHNA and CDR2 is YNFKEQ. Sequencing used PBMCs. The source is a man aged 18 to 35 in good health and CMV-seropositive. The gene calls are TRBV4-2 and TRBJ1-6; 8 bases align to TRBD1. The CDR3 sequence is CASSQAEATGEGSPLHF. CDR3 DNA: TGTGCCAGCAGCCAAGCTGAAGCGACAGGGGAGGGATCACCCCTCCACTTT.